This TCR beta chain derives from a study of CD8 T cells in Susac syndrome. Sequencing of TCR beta was undertaken in CD8+ and CD4+ T cells derived from blood. TEMRA cells were FACS-enriched, while CD8+ and CD4+ T cells were negatively isolated. CDR1 and CDR2 (germline): SNHLY, FYNNEI. This CDR3 has 14 amino acids. The V segment lost 8 bases and the J segment 1 base; nucleotides outside the gene matches: 5. An input of roughly 0.5 to 1 ug of RNA was subjected to reverse transcription using random hexamers. Amplification of TCR beta CDR3 used immunoSEQ multiplex PCR across 54 Vbeta and 13 Jbeta. MiXCR, run by TCRdb on the immunoSEQ multiplex PCR reads, gives a single entry per CDR3 protein. The sample carries 100,000 to 150,000 distinct CDR3 sequences, around 85% recorded once. Whole-study findings and limits: Acknowledgment was made by the study that its TCR sequencing and HLA analysis involved a relatively small number of individuals.

Only one count was recorded for this clonotype. Its antigen is not identified. The V gene is TRBV2, the J gene TRBJ2-1; 7 nucleotides line up with TRBD1. This sequence was found in a human donor with multiple sclerosis. Input material: CD8+ T cells from PBMCs. The CDR3 reads CASYGTDSYNEQFF. The CDR3, as DNA: TGTGCCAGCTACGGGACAGATTCCTACAATGAGCAGTTCTTC.